This section outlines one T cell receptor beta chain sequence together with its context. The sample contains more than one DNA sequence encoding this CDR3. Under the authors' procedure: How many nucleated cells were present was estimated from reference gene primer amplification. Profiled with immunoSEQ multiplex PCR; TCRdb holds only in-frame clones, not every one. V, J and clone size derive from that table, while D and trimming were established from the DNA sequence. The sample records approximately 200,000 clones, around four fifths being singletons. V was shortened by 1 base and J by 8 bases, with 5 bases between the two germline ends. Germline V gene sequence: CDR1 SEHNR, CDR2 FQNEAQ (reference sequence). The CDR3 runs 12 residues. The sample originates from a study of blood T cell repertoires in COVID-19. Across the study: Researchers got acute and convalescent COVID-19 samples from the United States, Italy and Spain. Nucleic acid was either cDNA or gDNA, and it came from T cells, B-cell-depleted T cells, or PBMCs.

This chain links TRBV7-9 with TRBJ1-4; D is unresolved. Specimen: peripheral blood. The TCR comes from a woman in her sixties who had recovered from COVID-19. In DNA form, the CDR3 reads TGTGCCAGCAGCTTAGTCGGGGAAAAACTGTTTTTT. This gives the protein CASSLVGEKLFF.